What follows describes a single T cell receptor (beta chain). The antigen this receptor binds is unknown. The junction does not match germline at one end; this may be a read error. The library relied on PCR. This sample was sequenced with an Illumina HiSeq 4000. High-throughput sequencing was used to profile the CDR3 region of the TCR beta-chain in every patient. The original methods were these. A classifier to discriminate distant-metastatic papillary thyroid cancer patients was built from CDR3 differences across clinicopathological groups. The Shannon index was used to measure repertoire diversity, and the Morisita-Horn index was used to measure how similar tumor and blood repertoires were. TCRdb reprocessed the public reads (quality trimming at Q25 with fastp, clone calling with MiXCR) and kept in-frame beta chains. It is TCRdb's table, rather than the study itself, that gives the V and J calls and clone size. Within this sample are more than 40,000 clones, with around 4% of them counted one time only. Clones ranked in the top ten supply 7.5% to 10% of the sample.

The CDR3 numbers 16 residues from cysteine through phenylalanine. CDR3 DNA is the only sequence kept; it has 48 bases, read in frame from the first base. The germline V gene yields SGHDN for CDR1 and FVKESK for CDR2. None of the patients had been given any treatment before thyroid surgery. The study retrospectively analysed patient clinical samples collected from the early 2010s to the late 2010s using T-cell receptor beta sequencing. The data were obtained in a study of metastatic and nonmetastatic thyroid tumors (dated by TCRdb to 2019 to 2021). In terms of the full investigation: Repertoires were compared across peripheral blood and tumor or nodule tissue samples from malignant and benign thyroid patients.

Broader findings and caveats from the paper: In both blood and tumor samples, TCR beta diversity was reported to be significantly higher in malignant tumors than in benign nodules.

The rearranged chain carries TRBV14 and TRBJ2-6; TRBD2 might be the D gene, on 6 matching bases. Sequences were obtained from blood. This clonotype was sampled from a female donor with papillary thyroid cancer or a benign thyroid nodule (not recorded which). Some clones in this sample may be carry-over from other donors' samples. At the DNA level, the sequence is TGTGCCAGCAGCAGCGGGTTGGGCTCTTGGGCCAACGTCCTGACTTTC. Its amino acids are CASSSGLGSWANVLTF.